The present TCR beta chain was sequenced within a study of control samples from healthy donors and cancer patients. The V and J ends lost 3 bases and 5 bases respectively, with 19 bases between them. Germline CDR1 reads GTSNPN; CDR2 reads SVGIG (reference sequence). The CDR3 is 15 residues long. Clones were read by immunoSEQ multiplex PCR, and TCRdb kept only the in-frame ones, dropping some. Among around 80,000 clones, 91% were seen once, and the ten largest hold about 16%. Material for sequencing was blood. This TCR was sampled from a man aged 50 to 59 in good health. The chain uses TRBV30 and TRBJ1-2; possibly TRBD1 for D (5 bases). The CDR3 loop reads CAWSIGTASDYGYTF. In DNA, the CDR3 is TGTGCCTGGAGCATAGGGACGGCCTCCGATTATGGCTACACCTTC.